A single sample is the source of the 20 T cell receptor beta chains below, sequenced in a study of T cells after yellow fever vaccination. In TCRdb, the 5' RACE reads were re-called with MiXCR into one record per CDR3 protein. The profile shows 610,000 or so distinct CDR3 sequences, about 12% of them singletons. The starting material was PBMCs, obtained on the day of the yellow fever booster vaccination. Every receptor here comes from a man aged 25 to 45 who received the YFV17D yellow fever vaccine.

The table lists this clonotype with a few counts. This chain joins TRBV20-1 and TRBJ2-1; 8 bases line up with TRBD2. The germline V gene has CDR1 DFQATT and CDR2 SNEGSKA (reference sequence). V trimming: 3 bases; J trimming: 9 bases; junction bases outside the gene matches: 10. The CDR3 is made up of 14 amino acids. CDR3: CSASSSGYSGEQFF. CDR3 coding DNA: TGCAGTGCTAGTTCTAGCGGGTATTCGGGTGAGCAGTTCTTC.

Regarding this clonotype: The junction departs from the called germline gene at one end, perhaps through a read error. V usage is TRBV20-1 and J usage is TRBJ2-3; 10 bases map to TRBD2. The CDR3 covers 15 residues. Germline loops: CDR1 DFQATT, CDR2 SNEGSKA (reference sequence). DNA of the CDR3: TGCAGTGCGGGAAGGACTAGCGGAAACACAGATGCGCAGTATTTT. This codes for CSAGRTSGNTDAQYF.

The sample holds a few counts of this clonotype. The chain employs TRBV20-1 and TRBJ2-1, with D unclear. Trimming took 3 bases from V and 9 from J, leaving 9 bases between them. The length of the CDR3 is 11 residues. CDR1 and CDR2 from the germline V gene are DFQATT and SNEGSKA (reference sequence). CDR3 sequence: CSARRDPEQFF. Written as DNA, the CDR3 is TGCAGTGCTAGGAGAGACCCTGAGCAGTTCTTC.

The J gene is TRBJ1-1, the V gene TRBV9; D is unresolved. The germline V gene has CDR1 SGDLS and CDR2 YYNGEE. The CDR3 loop spans 13 amino acids. V was clipped by 0 bases and J by 3 bases, with 6 bases between them. CDR3: CASSVVPHTEAFF. The CDR3 region has the DNA TGTGCCAGCAGCGTAGTCCCCCACACTGAAGCTTTCTTT.

There are a few counts of this clonotype. The J gene is TRBJ2-7, the V gene TRBV28, with 7 nucleotides matching TRBD1. Germline trimming cut 6 bases from V and 4 bases from J; bases unmatched to any gene: 12. The CDR3 is 15 residues long. Germline V gives CDR1 MDHEN, CDR2 SYDVKM. The CDR3 sequence: CASSPAGTEKYEQYF. DNA of the CDR3: TGTGCCAGCAGCCCTGCCGGGACAGAGAAATACGAGCAGTACTTC.

The J gene is TRBJ2-2, the V gene TRBV5-6; perhaps TRBD1 as D (5 bases). Germline V gene lookup returns CDR1 SGHDT and CDR2 YYEEEE. The CDR3 runs to 16 residues. Trimming took off 4 bases at V and 4 bases at J, with 17 bases between the two ends. Here the CDR3 DNA reads TGTGCCAGCAGCCCACTCACAAGGGGCATCACCGGGGAGCTGTTTTTT. It is translated as CASSPLTRGITGELFF.

This chain connects TRBV20-1 to TRBJ2-1, with TRBD2 as a possible D gene (6 bases). The CDR3 is 13 amino acids. V lost 3 bases and J 14 bases, leaving 20 bases between the germline ends. Germline V gene data show CDR1 as DFQATT and CDR2 as SNEGSKA (reference sequence). The CDR3 loop is CSARSRMEGVEFF. Here the CDR3 DNA reads TGCAGTGCTAGGTCCAGGATGGAGGGAGTGGAGTTCTTC.

In this sample, this clonotype turned up a few times. V gene TRBV15 combines with J gene TRBJ1-6, with 7 bases identical to TRBD1. CDR3 size: 15 residues. Germline loops: CDR1 LNHNV, CDR2 YYDKDF (reference sequence). J gave up 10 bases and V 3 bases, and 9 bases lay outside the gene matches. For the CDR3, the DNA is TGTGCCACCAGCAGTAAACAGGGGTTGGGATCACCCCTCCACTTT. Its protein is CATSSKQGLGSPLHF.

The chain joins TRBV20-1 to TRBJ2-3; TRBD1 or TRBD2 may be the D gene (5 bases each). V gave up 5 bases and J gave up 2 bases, with 11 bases separating them. Germline CDR1 reads DFQATT; CDR2 reads SNEGSKA (reference sequence). The CDR3 totals 13 residues. CDR3 sequence: CSAPRDLTDTQYF. CDR3 DNA sequence: TGCAGTGCTCCTCGGGACCTCACAGATACGCAGTATTTT.

The rearrangement uses TRBV19 and TRBJ2-1, with D possibly TRBD2 on 6 matching bases. This CDR3 spans 16 amino acids. V lost 3 bases, J lost 0 bases, and 12 bases lay in between. Looked up from germline, CDR1 is LNHDA and CDR2 is SQIVND (reference sequence). DNA for the CDR3: TGTGCCAGTAGTATTTATCGGAGGGCCTCCTACAATGAGCAGTTCTTC. As protein: CASSIYRRASYNEQFF. Supplemented by reference TRBV19 and TRBJ2-1, the full variable domain reads DGGITQSPKYLFRKEGQNVTLSCEQNLNHDAMYWYRQDPGQGLRLIYYSQIVNDFQKGDIAEGYSVSREKKESFPLTVTSAQKNPTAFYLCASSIYRRASYNEQFFGPGTRLTVL.

The chain has TRBV5-4 and TRBJ2-3; no clear D. Germline values: CDR1 SGHNT, CDR2 YYREEE (reference sequence). Deletions cut 0 bases from V and 6 bases from J, with 11 bases between. The CDR3 is 14 amino acids. CDR3 in amino acids: CASSLGGMQDTQYF. Here the CDR3 DNA reads TGTGCCAGCAGCTTGGGAGGTATGCAGGATACGCAGTATTTT. Variable domain in full (rest from reference TRBV5-4 and TRBJ2-3): ETGVTQSPTHLIKTRGQQVTLRCSSQSGHNTVSWYQQALGQGPQFIFQYYREEENGRGNFPPRFSGLQFPNYSSELNVNALELDDSALYLCASSLGGMQDTQYFGPGTRLTVL.

The chain couples TRBV28 to TRBJ2-6; D ambiguous. There are 14 residues in the CDR3. The germline gives CDR1 MDHEN, CDR2 SYDVKM. V was trimmed by 6 bases and J by 2 bases, leaving 8 bases between them. CDR3 protein: CASRGRPGANVLTF. DNA for the CDR3: TGTGCCAGCAGAGGCCGACCTGGGGCCAACGTCCTGACTTTC.

This clonotype was counted at least ten times. This chain joins TRBV3-1 and TRBJ2-4; D possibly uses TRBD1 or TRBD2 (5 bases each). Trimming removed 4 bases from V and 0 bases from J, with 7 bases in between. Germline V gene lookup returns CDR1 LGHDT and CDR2 YNNKEL (reference sequence). CDR3 length: 14 residues. The CDR3: CASSPGLAKNIQYF. In nucleotides, the CDR3 is TGTGCCAGCAGCCCGGGGCTAGCCAAAAACATTCAGTACTTC.

This clonotype has only a few counts. The genes are TRBV3-1 and TRBJ2-1, with a possible D match to TRBD2 (5 bases). There are 14 residues in the CDR3. The germline V gene encodes CDR1 LGHDT and CDR2 YNNKEL (reference sequence). The V and J ends lost 1 base and 8 bases respectively, with 12 bases between them. The DNA for the CDR3 is TGTGCCAGCAGCCAAGCCACTAGTCTTTATGAGCAGTTCTTC. It encodes CASSQATSLYEQFF.

In this sample, this clonotype turned up a few times. The genes are TRBV6-1 and TRBJ2-5; tentative D call: TRBD1 (5 bases). The CDR3 has 13 residues. Germline V gene sequence: CDR1 MNHNS, CDR2 SASEGT. V lost 8 bases to trimming and J lost 5 bases, with 15 bases between them. The CDR3 here is CASCPGMLETQYF. The DNA of the CDR3 is TGTGCCAGCTGCCCAGGGATGTTGGAGACCCAGTACTTC.

The rearrangement links TRBV4-3 to TRBJ2-3, with D perhaps matching TRBD2 (5 bases). With 0 bases removed from V and 0 bases from J, the gap between germline ends came to 16 bases. Germline-derived CDR1 and CDR2 are LGHNA and YSLEER. This CDR3 spans 18 amino acids. CDR3 nucleotide sequence: TGCGCCAGCAGCCAAGATCCTGCAGGAGGCTCTAGCACAGATACGCAGTATTTT. As protein: CASSQDPAGGSSTDTQYF.

This clonotype was picked up a small number of times. The V and J genes are TRBV7-2 and TRBJ2-5; the D gene is possibly TRBD1 (6 bases). The germline CDR1 and CDR2 sequences are SGHTA and FQGNSA. This CDR3 region has 15 residues. V was shortened by 3 bases and J by 5 bases, with 16 bases between the two germline ends. CDR3 nucleotide sequence: TGTGCCAGCAGCTTTGTGGGGGCCGGGGTGGAGACCCAGTACTTC. This encodes CASSFVGAGVETQYF.

This clonotype was seen only a few times. The rearrangement joins TRBV4-2 to TRBJ2-7; possibly TRBD2 for D (6 bases). Germline CDR1 reads LGHNA; CDR2 reads YNFKEQ. The V gene lost 4 bases and the J gene lost 6 bases, with 19 bases spanning the gap. The CDR3 consists of 15 residues. CDR3 nucleotides: TGTGCCAGCAGCCGAACCTTAGCGGAAACCGTCGAGCAGTACTTC. It translates to CASSRTLAETVEQYF.

The CDR3 spells CASSSVLAQGVGTKNIQYF. The CDR3 DNA sequence: TGTGCCAGCAGTAGTGTTCTGGCTCAGGGGGTGGGGACCAAAAACATTCAGTACTTC. This rearrangement joins TRBV6-1 to TRBJ2-4; 7 bases match TRBD1. The CDR3 runs to 19 residues. Per the germline V gene, CDR1 is MNHNS and CDR2 is SASEGT. Trimming at V came to 5 bases and at J to 2 bases, leaving 18 bases not matched to a gene.

In its sample, this clonotype was seen many times. The chain employs TRBV6-1 and TRBJ1-2; 7 bases agree with TRBD1. This CDR3 region has 16 residues. The trim removed 4 bases at V and 3 bases at J, leaving 11 bases unmatched. The germline V gene encodes CDR1 MNHNS and CDR2 SASEGT. The CDR3 DNA reads TGTGCCAGCAGTGTAACAGGGGTGTCCCCTTACTATGGCTACACCTTC. Translated: CASSVTGVSPYYGYTF.